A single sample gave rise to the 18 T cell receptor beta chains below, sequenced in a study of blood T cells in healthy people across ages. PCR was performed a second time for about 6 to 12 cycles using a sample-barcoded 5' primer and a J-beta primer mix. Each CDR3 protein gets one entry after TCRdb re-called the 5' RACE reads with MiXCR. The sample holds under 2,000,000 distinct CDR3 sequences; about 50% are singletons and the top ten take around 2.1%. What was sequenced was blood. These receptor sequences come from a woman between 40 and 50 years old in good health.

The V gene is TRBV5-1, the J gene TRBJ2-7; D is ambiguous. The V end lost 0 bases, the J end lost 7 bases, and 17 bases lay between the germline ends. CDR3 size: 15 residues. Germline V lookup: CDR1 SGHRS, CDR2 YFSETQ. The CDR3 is CASSLDGQPYNEQYF. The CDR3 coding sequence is TGCGCCAGCAGCTTGGATGGGCAGCCCTACAATGAGCAGTACTTC.

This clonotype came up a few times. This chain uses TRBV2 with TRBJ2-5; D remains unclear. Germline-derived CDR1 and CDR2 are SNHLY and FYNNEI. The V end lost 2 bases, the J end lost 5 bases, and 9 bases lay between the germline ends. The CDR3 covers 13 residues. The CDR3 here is CASSERLLETQYF. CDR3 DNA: TGTGCCAGCAGTGAACGACTCCTGGAGACCCAGTACTTC.

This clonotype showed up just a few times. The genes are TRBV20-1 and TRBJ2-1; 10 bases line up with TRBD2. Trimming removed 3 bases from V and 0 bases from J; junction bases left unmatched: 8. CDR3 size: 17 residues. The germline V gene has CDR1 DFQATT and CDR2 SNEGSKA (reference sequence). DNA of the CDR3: TGCAGTGCTAGGTCTTTACGACTAGCGGGCTCCTACAATGAGCAGTTCTTC. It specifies CSARSLRLAGSYNEQFF.

In DNA, the CDR3 is TGTGCCACCAGTCTCCGGGACAGAGAAAGGAAAAAACTGTTTTTT. This translates into CATSLRDRERKKLFF. The J gene is TRBJ1-4, the V gene TRBV24-1; TRBD1 matches at 7 bases. The V gene's germline CDR1 is KGHDR and CDR2 SFDVKD. J gave up 9 bases and V 6 bases, and 12 bases lay outside the gene matches. CDR3 length equals 15 residues.

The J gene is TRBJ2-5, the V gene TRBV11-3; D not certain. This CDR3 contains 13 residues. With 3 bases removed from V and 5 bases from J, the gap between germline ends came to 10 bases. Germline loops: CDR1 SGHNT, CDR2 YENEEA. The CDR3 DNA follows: TGTGCCAGCAGCTTCAAGAGTGATGAGACCCAGTACTTC. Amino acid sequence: CASSFKSDETQYF.

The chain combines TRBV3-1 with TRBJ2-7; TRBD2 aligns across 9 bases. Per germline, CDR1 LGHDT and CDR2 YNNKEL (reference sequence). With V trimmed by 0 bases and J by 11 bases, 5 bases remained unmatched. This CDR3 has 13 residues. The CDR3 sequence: CASSQELAGDKYF. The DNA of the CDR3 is TGTGCCAGCAGCCAAGAATTAGCGGGGGACAAGTACTTC.

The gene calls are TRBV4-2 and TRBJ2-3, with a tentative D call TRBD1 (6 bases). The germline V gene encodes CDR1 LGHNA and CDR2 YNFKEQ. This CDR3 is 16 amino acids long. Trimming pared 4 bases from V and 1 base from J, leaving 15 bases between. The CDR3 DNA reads TGTGCCAGCAGCCCCGGACTCAGGGGCGGCACAGATACGCAGTATTTT. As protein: CASSPGLRGGTDTQYF.

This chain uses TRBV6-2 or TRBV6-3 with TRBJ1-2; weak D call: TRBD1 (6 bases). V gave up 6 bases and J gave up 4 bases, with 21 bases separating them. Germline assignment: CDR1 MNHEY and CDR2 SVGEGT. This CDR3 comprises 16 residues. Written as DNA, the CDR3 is TGTGCCAGCAGGCACAAAAGTAGGGGGATCGGCTATGGCTACACCTTC. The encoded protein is CASRHKSRGIGYGYTF.

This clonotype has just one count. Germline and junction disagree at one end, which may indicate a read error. This chain's CDR3 is CAGSWTGLTDTQYF. The CDR3 nucleotides read TGTGCCGGCAGTTGGACAGGGTTAACAGATACGCAGTATTTT. The V gene is TRBV14, the J gene TRBJ2-3; the match to TRBD1 covers 8 bases. Germline CDR1 reads SGHDN; CDR2 reads FVKESK. This CDR3 is 14 amino acids long.

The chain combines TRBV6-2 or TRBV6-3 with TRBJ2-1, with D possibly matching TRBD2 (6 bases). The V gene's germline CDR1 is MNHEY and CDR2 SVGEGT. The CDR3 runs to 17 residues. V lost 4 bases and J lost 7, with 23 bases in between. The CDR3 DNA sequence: TGTGCCAGCAGTTGCGAGGAGGGGCCCACCATCCAAAATGAGCAGTTCTTC. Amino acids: CASSCEEGPTIQNEQFF.

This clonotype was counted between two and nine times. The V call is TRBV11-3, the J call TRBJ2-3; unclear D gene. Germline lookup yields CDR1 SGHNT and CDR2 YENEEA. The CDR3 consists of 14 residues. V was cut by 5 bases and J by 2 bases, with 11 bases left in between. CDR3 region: CASSLRSLTDTQYF. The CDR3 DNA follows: TGTGCCAGCAGCCTCCGATCGCTCACAGATACGCAGTATTTT.

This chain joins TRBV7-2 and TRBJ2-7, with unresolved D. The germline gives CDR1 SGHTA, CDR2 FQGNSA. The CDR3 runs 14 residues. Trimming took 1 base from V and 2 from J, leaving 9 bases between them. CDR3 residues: CASSLGPSAYEQYF. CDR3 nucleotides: TGTGCCAGCAGCTTAGGCCCCAGTGCCTACGAGCAGTACTTC.

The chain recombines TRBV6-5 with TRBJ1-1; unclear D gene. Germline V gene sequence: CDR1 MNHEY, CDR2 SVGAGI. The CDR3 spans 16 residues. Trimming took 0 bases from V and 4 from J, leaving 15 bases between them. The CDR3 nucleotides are TGTGCCAGCAGTTACTCGTATGTCTCGAGAGGCACTGAAGCTTTCTTT. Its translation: CASSYSYVSRGTEAFF.

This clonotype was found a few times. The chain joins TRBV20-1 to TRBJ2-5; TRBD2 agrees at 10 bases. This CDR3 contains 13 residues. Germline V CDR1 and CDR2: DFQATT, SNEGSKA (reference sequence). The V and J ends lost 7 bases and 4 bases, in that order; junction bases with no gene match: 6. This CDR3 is CSVTAGGPETQYF. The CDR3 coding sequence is TGCAGTGTAACAGCGGGGGGGCCAGAGACCCAGTACTTC.

The CDR3, as DNA: TGTGCTAGTGGTTCTGGGACAGGGGGCGCGATAGATACGCAGTATTTT. Translated, it gives CASGSGTGGAIDTQYF. V usage is TRBV12-5 and J usage is TRBJ2-3; 12 positions match TRBD1. Trimming cost V 4 bases and J 5 bases; bases outside gene matches: 7. The CDR3 covers 16 residues. Germline CDR1 is LGHNT and CDR2 is FRNRAP.

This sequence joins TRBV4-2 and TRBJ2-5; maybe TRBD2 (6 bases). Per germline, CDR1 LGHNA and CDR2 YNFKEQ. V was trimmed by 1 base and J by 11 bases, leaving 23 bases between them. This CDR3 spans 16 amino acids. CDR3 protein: CASSQVRGLSYNEQYF. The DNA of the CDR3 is TGTGCCAGCAGCCAAGTCCGGGGGTTATCATACAATGAGCAGTACTTC.

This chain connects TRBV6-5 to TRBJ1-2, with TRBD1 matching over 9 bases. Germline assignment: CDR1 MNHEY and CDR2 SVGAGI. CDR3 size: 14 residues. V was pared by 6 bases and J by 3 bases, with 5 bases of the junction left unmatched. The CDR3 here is CASRSWTGDYGYTF. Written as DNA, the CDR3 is TGTGCCAGCAGATCCTGGACAGGGGACTATGGCTACACCTTC.

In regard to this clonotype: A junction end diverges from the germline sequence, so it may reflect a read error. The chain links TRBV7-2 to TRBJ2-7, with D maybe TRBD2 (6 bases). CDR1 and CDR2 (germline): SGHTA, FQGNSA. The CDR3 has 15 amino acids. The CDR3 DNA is TGTGTCAGCAGCTTAGCGGACCCGAGCTCCTACGAGCAGTACTTC. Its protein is CVSSLADPSSYEQYF.